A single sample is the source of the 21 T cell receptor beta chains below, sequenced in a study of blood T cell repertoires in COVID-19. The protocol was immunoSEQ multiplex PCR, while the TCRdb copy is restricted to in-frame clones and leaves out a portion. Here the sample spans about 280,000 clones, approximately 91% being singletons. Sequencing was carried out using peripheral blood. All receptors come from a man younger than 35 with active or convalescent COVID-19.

The CDR3 nucleotides read TGTGCCAGCAGTTTAGGGACAAAGGGGAGAGGGGGCACTGAAGCTTTCTTT. Its translation: CASSLGTKGRGGTEAFF. The V gene is TRBV27, the J gene TRBJ1-1; D possibly corresponds to TRBD1 (6 bases). CDR1 MNHEY and CDR2 SMNVEV come from the germline V gene (reference sequence). V was cut by 2 bases and J by 4 bases, with 20 bases left in between. The CDR3 is 17 amino acids.

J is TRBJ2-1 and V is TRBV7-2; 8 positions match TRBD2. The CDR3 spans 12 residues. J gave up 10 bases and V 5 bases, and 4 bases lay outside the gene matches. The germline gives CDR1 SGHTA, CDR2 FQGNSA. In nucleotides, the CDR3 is TGTGCCAGCAGCGGCGTAGCGGGGGAGCAGTTCTTC. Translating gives CASSGVAGEQFF.

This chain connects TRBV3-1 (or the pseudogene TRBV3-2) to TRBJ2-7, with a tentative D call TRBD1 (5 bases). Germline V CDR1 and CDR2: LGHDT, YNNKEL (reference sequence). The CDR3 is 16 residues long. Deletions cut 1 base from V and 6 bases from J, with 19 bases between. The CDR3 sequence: CASSQGGQGIPREQYF. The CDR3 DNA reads TGTGCCAGCAGCCAAGGCGGCCAGGGTATTCCCCGCGAGCAGTACTTC.

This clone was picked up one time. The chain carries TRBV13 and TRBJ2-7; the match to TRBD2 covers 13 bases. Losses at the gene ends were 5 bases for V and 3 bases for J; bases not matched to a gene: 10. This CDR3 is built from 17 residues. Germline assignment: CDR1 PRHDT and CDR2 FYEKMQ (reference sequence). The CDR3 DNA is TGTGCCAGCAGCCCCCGCACTAGCGGGGGGGCGGGCTACGAGCAGTACTTC. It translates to CASSPRTSGGAGYEQYF. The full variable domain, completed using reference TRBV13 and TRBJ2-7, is AAGVIQSPRHLIKEKRETATLKCYPIPRHDTVYWYQQGPGQDPQFLISFYEKMQSDKGSIPDRFSAQQFSDYHSELNMSSLELGDSALYFCASSPRTSGGAGYEQYFGPGTRLTVT.

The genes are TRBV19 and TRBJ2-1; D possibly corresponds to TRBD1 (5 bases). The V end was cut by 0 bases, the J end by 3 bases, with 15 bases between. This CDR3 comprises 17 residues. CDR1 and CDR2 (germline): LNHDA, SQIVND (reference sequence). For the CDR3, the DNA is TGTGCCAGTAGTATAGAAGGGGTTGGGCAGATCTACAATGAGCAGTTCTTC. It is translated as CASSIEGVGQIYNEQFF.

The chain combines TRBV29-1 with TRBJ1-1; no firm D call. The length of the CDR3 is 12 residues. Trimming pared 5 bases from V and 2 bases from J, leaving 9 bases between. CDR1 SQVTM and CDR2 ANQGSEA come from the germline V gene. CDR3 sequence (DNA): TGCAGCGTTCTTCCGGTAAACACTGAAGCTTTCTTT. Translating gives CSVLPVNTEAFF.

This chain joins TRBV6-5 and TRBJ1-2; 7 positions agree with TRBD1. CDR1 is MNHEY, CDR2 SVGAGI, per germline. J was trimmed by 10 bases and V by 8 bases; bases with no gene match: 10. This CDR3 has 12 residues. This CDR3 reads CASLGGRGAYTF. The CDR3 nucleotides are TGTGCCAGCCTAGGGGGCCGGGGTGCCTACACCTTC.

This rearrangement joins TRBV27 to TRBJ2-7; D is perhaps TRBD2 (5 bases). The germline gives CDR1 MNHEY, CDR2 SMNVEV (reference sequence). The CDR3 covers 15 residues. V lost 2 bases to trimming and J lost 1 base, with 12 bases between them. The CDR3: CASSLKGAGSYEQYF. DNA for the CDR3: TGTGCCAGCAGTTTAAAGGGAGCCGGTTCCTACGAGCAGTACTTC.

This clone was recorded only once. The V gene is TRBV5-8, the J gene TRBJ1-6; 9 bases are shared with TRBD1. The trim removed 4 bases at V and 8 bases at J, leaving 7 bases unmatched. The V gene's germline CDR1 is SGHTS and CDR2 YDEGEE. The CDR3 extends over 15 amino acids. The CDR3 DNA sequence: TGTGCCAGCAGCGTGGGCGGGACAGGGTATTCACCCCTCCACTTT. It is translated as CASSVGGTGYSPLHF.

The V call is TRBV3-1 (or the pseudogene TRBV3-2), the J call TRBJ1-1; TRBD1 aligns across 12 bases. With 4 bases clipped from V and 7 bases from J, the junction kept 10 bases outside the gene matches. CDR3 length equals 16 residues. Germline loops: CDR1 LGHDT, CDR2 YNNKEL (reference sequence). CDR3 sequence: CASSPRDRGRVSEAFF. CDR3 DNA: TGTGCCAGCAGCCCCCGGGACAGGGGGCGCGTAAGTGAAGCTTTCTTT.

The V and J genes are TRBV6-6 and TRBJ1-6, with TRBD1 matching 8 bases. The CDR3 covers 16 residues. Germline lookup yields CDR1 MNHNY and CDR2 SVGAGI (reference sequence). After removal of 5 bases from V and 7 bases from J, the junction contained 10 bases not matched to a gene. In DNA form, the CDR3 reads TGTGCCAGCAGTCCTAGGAGCCGGACAGGGAATTCACCCCTCCACTTT. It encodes CASSPRSRTGNSPLHF.

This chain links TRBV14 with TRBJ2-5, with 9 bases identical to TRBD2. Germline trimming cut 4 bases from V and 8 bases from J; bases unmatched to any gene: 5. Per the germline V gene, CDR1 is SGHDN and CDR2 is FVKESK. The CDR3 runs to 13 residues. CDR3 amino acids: CASSRGGAGTQYF. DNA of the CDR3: TGTGCCAGCAGCCGCGGGGGGGCCGGTACCCAGTACTTC.

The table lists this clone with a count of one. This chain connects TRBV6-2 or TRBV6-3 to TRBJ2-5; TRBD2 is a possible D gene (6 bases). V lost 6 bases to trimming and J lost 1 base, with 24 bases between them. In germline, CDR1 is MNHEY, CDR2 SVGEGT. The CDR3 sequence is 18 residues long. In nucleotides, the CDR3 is TGTGCCAGCAGCCCGGCGGGTCGACTTGGCGGGACCCAAGAGACCCAGTACTTC. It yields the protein CASSPAGRLGGTQETQYF.

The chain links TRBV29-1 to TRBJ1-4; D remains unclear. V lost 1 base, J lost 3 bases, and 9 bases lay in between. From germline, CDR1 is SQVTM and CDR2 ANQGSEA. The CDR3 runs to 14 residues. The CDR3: CSVEVASPNEKLFF. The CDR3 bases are TGCAGCGTTGAAGTGGCCTCACCTAATGAAAAACTGTTTTTT.

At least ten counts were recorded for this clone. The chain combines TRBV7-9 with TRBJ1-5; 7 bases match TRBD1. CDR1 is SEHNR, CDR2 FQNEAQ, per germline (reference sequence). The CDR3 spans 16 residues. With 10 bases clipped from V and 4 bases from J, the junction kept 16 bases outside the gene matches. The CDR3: CAISIPGTVGNQPQHF. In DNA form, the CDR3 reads TGTGCCATTTCTATCCCCGGGACAGTGGGGAATCAGCCCCAGCATTTT.

CDR3 in amino acids: CASSTGGRQGNSEAFF. DNA for the CDR3: TGTGCCAGCAGCACAGGAGGTCGACAGGGAAACTCTGAAGCTTTCTTT. This chain links TRBV21-1 with TRBJ1-1; TRBD1 is taken as the D call from the table, unchecked against the DNA. TRBV21-1 is an annotated pseudogene. This CDR3 contains 16 residues.

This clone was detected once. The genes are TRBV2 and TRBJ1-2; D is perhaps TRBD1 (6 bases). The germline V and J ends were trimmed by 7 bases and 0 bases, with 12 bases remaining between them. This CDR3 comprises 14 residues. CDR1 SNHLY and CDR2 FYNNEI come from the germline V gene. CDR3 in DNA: TGTGCCAGCAAACCGCAGGGGACTAACTATGGCTACACCTTC. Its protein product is CASKPQGTNYGYTF.

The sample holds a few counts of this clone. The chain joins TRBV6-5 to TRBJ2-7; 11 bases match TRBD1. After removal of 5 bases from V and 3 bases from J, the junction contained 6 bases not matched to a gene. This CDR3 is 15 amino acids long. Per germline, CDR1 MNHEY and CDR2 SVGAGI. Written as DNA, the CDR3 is TGTGCCAGCAGTAGAACCGGGACAGGGGGCTACGAGCAGTACTTC. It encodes CASSRTGTGGYEQYF.

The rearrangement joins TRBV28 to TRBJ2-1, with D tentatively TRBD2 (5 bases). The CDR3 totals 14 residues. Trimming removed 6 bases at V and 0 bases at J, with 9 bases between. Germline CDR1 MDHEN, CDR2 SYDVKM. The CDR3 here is CASRGRNSYNEQFF. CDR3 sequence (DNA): TGTGCCAGCAGAGGGAGAAACTCCTACAATGAGCAGTTCTTC.

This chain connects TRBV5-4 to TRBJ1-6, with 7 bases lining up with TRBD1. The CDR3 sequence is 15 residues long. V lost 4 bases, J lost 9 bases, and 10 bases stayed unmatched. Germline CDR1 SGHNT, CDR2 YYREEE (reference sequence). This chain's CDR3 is CASSPRRDSSSPLHF. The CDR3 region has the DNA TGTGCCAGCAGCCCACGGCGGGACAGCAGTTCACCCCTCCACTTT.

This CDR3 reads CASQRNTEAFF. CDR3 in DNA: TGTGCCAGTCAGCGGAACACTGAAGCTTTCTTT. This chain connects TRBV25-1 to TRBJ1-1, with unresolved D. From germline, CDR1 is MGHDK and CDR2 SYGVNS. The CDR3 sequence is 11 residues long. V gave up 9 bases and J gave up 1 base, with 6 bases separating them.